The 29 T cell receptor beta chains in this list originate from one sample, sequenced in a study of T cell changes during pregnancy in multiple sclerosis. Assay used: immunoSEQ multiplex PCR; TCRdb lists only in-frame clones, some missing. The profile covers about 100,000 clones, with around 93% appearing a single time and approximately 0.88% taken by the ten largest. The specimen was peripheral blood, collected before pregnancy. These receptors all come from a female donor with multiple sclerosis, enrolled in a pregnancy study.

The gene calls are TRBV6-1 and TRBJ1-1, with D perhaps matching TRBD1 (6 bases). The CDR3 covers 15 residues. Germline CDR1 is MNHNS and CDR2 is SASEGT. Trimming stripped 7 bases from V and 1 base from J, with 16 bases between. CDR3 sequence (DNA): TGTGCCAGCAAGATGACAGGTCACGGGAACACTGAAGCTTTCTTT. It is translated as CASKMTGHGNTEAFF.

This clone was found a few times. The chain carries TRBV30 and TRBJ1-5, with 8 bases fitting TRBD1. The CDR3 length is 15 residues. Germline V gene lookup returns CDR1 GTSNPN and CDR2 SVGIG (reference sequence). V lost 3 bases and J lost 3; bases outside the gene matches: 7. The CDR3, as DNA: TGTGCCTGGAGCTACGGGACAGGATCCAATCAGCCCCAGCATTTT. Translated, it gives CAWSYGTGSNQPQHF.

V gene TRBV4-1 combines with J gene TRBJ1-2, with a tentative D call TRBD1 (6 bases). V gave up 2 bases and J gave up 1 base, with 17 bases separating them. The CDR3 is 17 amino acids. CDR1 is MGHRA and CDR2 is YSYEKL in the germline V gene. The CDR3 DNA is TGCGCCAGCAGCCAACTATTACAGGGTCCCCTTAACTATGGCTACACCTTC. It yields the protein CASSQLLQGPLNYGYTF.

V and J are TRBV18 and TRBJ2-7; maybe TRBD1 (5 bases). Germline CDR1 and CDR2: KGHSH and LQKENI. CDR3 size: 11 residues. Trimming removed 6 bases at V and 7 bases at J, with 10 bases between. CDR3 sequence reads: CASSPDREQYF. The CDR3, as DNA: TGTGCCAGCTCCCCAGACAGAGAGCAGTACTTC. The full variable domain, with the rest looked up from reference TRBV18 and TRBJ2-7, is NAGVMQNPRHLVRRRGQEARLRCSPMKGHSHVYWYRQLPEEGLKFMVYLQKENIIDESGMPKERFSAEFPKEGPSILRIQQVVRGDSAAYFCASSPDREQYFGPGTRLTVT.

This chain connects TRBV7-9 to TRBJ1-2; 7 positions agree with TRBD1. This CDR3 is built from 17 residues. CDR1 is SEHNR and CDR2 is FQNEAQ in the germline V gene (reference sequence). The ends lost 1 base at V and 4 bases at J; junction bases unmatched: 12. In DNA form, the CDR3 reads TGTGCCAGCAGCTTAGTTCCCCCTCCAGCAGGGGGCTATGGCTACACCTTC. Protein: CASSLVPPPAGGYGYTF.

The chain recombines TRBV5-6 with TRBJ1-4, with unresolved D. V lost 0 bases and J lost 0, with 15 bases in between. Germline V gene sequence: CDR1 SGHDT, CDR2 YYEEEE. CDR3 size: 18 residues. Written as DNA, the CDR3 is TGTGCCAGCAGCTTGGGGTGGTTAAACGGGGCAACTAATGAAAAACTGTTTTTT. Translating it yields CASSLGWLNGATNEKLFF.

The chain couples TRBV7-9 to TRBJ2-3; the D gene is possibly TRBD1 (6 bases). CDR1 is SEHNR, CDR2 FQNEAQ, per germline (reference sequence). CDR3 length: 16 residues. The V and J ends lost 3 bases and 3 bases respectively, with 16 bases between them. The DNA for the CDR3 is TGTGCCAGCAGCTTTCCCCGGGACAAGGCGACAGATACGCAGTATTTT. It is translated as CASSFPRDKATDTQYF.

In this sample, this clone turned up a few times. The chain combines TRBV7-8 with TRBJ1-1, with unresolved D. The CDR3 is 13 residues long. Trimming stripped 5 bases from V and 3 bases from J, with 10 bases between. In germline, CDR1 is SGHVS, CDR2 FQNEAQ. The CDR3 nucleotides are TGTGCCAGCAGCCAAACTTTTGACACTGAAGCTTTCTTT. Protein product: CASSQTFDTEAFF.

This CDR3 is CASSLKATSGRESPRETQYF. The CDR3 DNA sequence: TGTGCCAGCAGCTTAAAAGCGACTAGCGGGAGGGAGTCCCCCAGGGAGACCCAGTACTTC. The chain employs TRBV7-3 and TRBJ2-5; 14 bases are a match to TRBD2. This CDR3 region has 20 residues. Germline V gene data show CDR1 as SGHTA and CDR2 as FQGTGA. The V and J ends lost 1 base and 5 bases, in that order; junction bases with no gene match: 15.

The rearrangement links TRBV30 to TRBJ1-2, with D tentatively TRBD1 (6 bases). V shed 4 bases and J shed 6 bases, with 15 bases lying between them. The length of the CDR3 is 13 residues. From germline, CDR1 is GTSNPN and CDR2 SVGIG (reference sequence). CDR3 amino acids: CAWTGTGSNGYTF. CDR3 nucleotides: TGTGCCTGGACCGGTACAGGGTCGAATGGCTACACCTTC.

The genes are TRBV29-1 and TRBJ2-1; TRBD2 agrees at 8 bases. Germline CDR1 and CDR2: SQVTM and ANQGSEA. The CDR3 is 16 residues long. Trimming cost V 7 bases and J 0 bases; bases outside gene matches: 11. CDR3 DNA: TGCAGCGCCGGTTGGTACGGGAGGGCCTCCTACAATGAGCAGTTCTTC. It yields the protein CSAGWYGRASYNEQFF.

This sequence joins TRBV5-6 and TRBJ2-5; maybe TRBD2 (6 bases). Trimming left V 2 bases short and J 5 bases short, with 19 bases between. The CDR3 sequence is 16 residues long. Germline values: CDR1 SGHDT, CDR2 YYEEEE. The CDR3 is CASSFSTPGLPETQYF. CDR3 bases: TGTGCCAGCAGCTTTTCGACTCCGGGACTCCCGGAGACCCAGTACTTC.

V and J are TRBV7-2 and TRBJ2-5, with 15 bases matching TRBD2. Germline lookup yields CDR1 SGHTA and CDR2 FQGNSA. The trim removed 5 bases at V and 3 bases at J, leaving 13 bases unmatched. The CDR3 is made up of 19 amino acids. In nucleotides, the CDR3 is TGTGCCAGCAGCCTTTCTATTACCGGACTAGCGGGAGGGGAAGAGACCCAGTACTTC. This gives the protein CASSLSITGLAGGEETQYF.

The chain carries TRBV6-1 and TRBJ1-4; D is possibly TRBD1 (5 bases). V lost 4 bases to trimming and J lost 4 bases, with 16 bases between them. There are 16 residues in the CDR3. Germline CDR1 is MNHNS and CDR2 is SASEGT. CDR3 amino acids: CASSAPRRQGNEKLFF. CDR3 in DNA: TGTGCCAGCAGTGCTCCGCGCAGGCAGGGTAATGAAAAACTGTTTTTT.

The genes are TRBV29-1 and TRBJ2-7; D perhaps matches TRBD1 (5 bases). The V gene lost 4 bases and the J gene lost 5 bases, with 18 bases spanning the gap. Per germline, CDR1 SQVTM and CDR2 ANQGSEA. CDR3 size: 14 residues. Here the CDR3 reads CSVASGMNRDEQYF. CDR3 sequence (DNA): TGCAGCGTTGCTTCAGGGATGAATCGGGACGAGCAGTACTTC.

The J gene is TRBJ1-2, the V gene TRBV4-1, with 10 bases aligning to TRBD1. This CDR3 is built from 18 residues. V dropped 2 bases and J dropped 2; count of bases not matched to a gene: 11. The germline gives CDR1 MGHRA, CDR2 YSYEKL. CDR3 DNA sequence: TGCGCCAGCAGCCAACCCTGGGACAGGGGAAGGGGAAACTATGGCTACACCTTC. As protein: CASSQPWDRGRGNYGYTF.

CDR3 DNA sequence: TGTGCCAGCAGTTTTACAGGGGGCGAGCAGTACTTC. It translates to CASSFTGGEQYF. The V and J genes are TRBV11-2 and TRBJ2-7; 8 nucleotides agree with TRBD1. J was trimmed by 6 bases and V by 6 bases; bases with no gene match: 4. The CDR3 runs 12 residues. CDR1 and CDR2 from the germline V gene are SGHAT and FQNNGV.

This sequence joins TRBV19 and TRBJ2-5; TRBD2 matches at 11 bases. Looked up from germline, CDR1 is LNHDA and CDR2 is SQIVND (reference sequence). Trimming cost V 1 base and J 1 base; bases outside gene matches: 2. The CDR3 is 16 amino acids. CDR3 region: CASSIGLAGPQETQYF. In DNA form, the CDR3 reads TGTGCCAGTAGTATAGGACTAGCGGGACCCCAAGAGACCCAGTACTTC.

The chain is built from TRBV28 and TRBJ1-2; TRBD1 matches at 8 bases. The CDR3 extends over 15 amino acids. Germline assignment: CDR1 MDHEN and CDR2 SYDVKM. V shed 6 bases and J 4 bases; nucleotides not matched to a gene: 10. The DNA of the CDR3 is TGTGCCAGCAGAGACAACAGGGGGAGAGGCTATGGCTACACCTTC. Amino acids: CASRDNRGRGYGYTF.

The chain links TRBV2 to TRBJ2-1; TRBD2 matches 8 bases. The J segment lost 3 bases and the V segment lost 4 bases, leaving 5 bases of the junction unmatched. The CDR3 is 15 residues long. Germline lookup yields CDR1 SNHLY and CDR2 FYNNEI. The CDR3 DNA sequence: TGTGCCAGCAGTGCTGCGGGAGGCCTCTACAATGAGCAGTTCTTC. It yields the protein CASSAAGGLYNEQFF.

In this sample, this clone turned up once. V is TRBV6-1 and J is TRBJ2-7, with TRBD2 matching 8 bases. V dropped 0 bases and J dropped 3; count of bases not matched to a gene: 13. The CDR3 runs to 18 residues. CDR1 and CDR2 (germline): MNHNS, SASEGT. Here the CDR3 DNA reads TGTGCCAGCAGTGAAGCTAATATCCAGTTAGCGGGGCACTACGAGCAGTACTTC. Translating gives CASSEANIQLAGHYEQYF.

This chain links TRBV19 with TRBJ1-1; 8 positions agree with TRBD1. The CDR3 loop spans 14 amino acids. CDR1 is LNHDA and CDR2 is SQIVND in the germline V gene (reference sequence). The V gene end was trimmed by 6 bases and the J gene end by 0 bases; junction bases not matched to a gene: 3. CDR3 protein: CASRTGVMNTEAFF. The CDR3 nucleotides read TGTGCCAGTAGGACAGGGGTTATGAACACTGAAGCTTTCTTT. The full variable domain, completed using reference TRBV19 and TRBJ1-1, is DGGITQSPKYLFRKEGQNVTLSCEQNLNHDAMYWYRQDPGQGLRLIYYSQIVNDFQKGDIAEGYSVSREKKESFPLTVTSAQKNPTAFYLCASRTGVMNTEAFFGQGTRLTVV.

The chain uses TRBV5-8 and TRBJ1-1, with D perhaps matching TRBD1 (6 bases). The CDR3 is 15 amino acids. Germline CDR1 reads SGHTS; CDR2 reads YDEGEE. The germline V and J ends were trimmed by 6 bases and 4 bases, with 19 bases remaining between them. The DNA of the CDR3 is TGTGCCAGCATCCCCCTCGGGGGGCCTGGCACTGAAGCTTTCTTT. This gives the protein CASIPLGGPGTEAFF.

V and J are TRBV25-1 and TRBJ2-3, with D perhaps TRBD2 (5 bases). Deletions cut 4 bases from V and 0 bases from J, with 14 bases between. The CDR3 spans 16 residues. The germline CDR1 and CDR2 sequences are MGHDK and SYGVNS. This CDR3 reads CASSASGDSSTDTQYF. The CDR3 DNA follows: TGTGCCAGCAGTGCCTCCGGGGATTCTAGCACAGATACGCAGTATTTT. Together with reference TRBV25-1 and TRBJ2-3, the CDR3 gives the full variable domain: EADIYQTPRYLVIGTGKKITLECSQTMGHDKMYWYQQDPGMELHLIHYSYGVNSTEKGDLSSESTVSRIRTEHFPLTLESARPSHTSQYLCASSASGDSSTDTQYFGPGTRLTVL.

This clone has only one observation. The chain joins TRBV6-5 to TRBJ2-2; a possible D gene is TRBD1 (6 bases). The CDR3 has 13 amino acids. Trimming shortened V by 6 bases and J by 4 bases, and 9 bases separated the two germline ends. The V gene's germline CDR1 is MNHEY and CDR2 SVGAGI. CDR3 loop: CASSQQGTGELFF. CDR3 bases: TGTGCCAGCAGCCAACAGGGCACCGGGGAGCTGTTTTTT.

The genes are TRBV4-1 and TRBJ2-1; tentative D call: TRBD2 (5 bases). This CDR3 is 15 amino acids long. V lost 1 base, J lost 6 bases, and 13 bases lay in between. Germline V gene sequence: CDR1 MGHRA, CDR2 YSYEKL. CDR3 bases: TGCGCCAGCAGCCAAGTCTTGGGGAGTCTCAATGAGCAGTTCTTC. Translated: CASSQVLGSLNEQFF.

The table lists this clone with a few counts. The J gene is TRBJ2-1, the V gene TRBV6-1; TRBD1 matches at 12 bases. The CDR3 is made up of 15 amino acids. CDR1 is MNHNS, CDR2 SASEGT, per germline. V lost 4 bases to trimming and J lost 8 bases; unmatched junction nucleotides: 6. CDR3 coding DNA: TGTGCCAGCAGTGTGGGACAGGGGGCTTTCGATGAGCAGTTCTTC. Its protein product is CASSVGQGAFDEQFF.

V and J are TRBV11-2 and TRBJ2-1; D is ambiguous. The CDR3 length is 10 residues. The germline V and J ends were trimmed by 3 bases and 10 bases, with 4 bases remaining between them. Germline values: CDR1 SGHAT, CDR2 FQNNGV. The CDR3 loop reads CASSFREQFF. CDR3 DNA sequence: TGTGCCAGCAGCTTCCGGGAGCAGTTCTTC. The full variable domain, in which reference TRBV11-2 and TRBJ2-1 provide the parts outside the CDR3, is EAGVAQSPRYKIIEKRQSVAFWCNPISGHATLYWYQQILGQGPKLLIQFQNNGVVDDSQLPKDRFSAERLKGVDSTLKIQPAKLEDSAVYLCASSFREQFFGPGTRLTVL.

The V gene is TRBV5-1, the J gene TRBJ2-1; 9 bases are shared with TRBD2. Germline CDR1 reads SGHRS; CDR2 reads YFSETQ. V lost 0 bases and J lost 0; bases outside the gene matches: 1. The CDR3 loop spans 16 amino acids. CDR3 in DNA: TGCGCCAGCAGCTTGGGACTAGCGGCCTCCTACAATGAGCAGTTCTTC. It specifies CASSLGLAASYNEQFF.